This T cell receptor beta chain appears in the sequencing data of a study of long-term antiretroviral therapy in people with HIV. Comment on this clone: What it binds is not known.

Trimming left V 0 bases short and J 7 bases short, with 11 bases between. CDR3 size: 14 residues. Looked up from germline, CDR1 is SGDLS and CDR2 is YYNGEE. Study conclusions and caveats: HIV repertoires spanned tighter CDR3 length ranges than controls did.

This was the immunoSEQ v3.0 assay at survey level. Sequencing of each sample targeted roughly 35,000-55,000 T-cell genomes. Using immunoSEQ multiplex PCR, the repertoire was profiled, and TCRdb retains in-frame clones only, with some absent. The sample lists approximately 37,000 clones; under 85% were seen once. The sequence derives from a young man with HIV. The sequenced sample was unsorted PBMCs, obtained 1 year after starting antiretroviral therapy. This chain uses TRBV9 with TRBJ2-1; D is uncertain. The CDR3 region is CASSVEPWPNEQFF. CDR3 bases: TGTGCCAGCAGCGTAGAGCCTTGGCCGAATGAGCAGTTCTTC.